The rows below give T cell receptor beta chains drawn from one sample of a study of blood T cell repertoires in COVID-19. Repertoires were generated with immunoSEQ multiplex PCR, while TCRdb's copy carries only in-frame clones and drops some. The sample consists of 160,000 or so clones, more than 70% of them appearing once. The sample taken for sequencing was PBMCs or T cells enriched from blood (not recorded which). All receptors derive from a man aged 40-55 years who had recovered from COVID-19. Both conserved end residues are part of each CDR3. D genes are given only for firm matches. For some rows the clone size is stated as once, few or many, or as a class when expanded; others skip it.

clone size	D gene	V gene	J gene	CDR3 DNA	CDR3 protein
-	TRBD1	TRBV2	TRBJ1-5	TGTGCCAGCAGTAATGGACAGGGGGCAAATCAGCCCCAGCATTTT	CASSNGQGANQPQHF
-	-	TRBV27	TRBJ1-5	TGTGCCATCTTGGAAGGATCCAGGGACAAAAATCTAAAGGGCAATCAGCCCCAGCATTTT	CAILEGSRDKNLKGNQPQHF
once	-	TRBV28	TRBJ1-6	TGTGCCAGCACCCAGGGAAGCTCCTATAATTCACCCCTCCACTTT	CASTQGSSYNSPLHF
-	TRBD1	TRBV30	TRBJ2-3	TGTGCCTCCGACCGGGACAGAAGCACAGATACGCAGTATTTT	CASDRDRSTDTQYF
-	TRBD2	TRBV29-1	TRBJ2-3	TGCAGCGTTGTAAGGGCTAGCGGGGGAGGGGATACGCAGTATTTT	CSVVRASGGGDTQYF
-	TRBD1	TRBV7-9	TRBJ1-6	TGTGCCAGCAGCCCCGACAGGGGGGACTCACCCCTCCACTTT	CASSPDRGDSPLHF
-	-	TRBV2	TRBJ2-5	TGTGCCAGCAGAGGCAGGGAAGAGACCCAGTACTTC	CASRGREETQYF
-	-	TRBV19	TRBJ1-1	TGTGCCAGTAGGGGGGGGATGATGGACACTGAAGCTTTCTTT	CASRGGMMDTEAFF
-	-	TRBV4-1	TRBJ2-3	TGCGCCAGCAGCCCGCGCAGCGACCTTGCGCAGTATTTT	CASSPRSDLAQYF
-	-	TRBV24-1	TRBJ2-2	TGTGCCACCGAGGGCGGGGGCATCGCCGGGGAGCTGTTTTTT	CATEGGGIAGELFF
-	-	TRBV2	TRBJ2-3	TGTGCCAGCAGGGCAGGGATTGGCACAGATACGCAGTATTTT	CASRAGIGTDTQYF
-	-	TRBV7-6	TRBJ2-2	TGTGCCAGCAGACAGACTAGTATCTCCGGGGAGCTGTTTTTT	CASRQTSISGELFF
-	TRBD1	TRBV11-3	TRBJ2-1	TGTGCCAGCAGCCGTTCTCCGGGACAGGGGTTTCGTGAGCAGTTCTTC	CASSRSPGQGFREQFF
-	-	TRBV5-4	TRBJ2-5	TGTGCCAGCAGCTTCTCCGAGACCCAGTACTTC	CASSFSETQYF
-	-	TRBV24-1	TRBJ2-5	TGTGCCACCAGTGACCGGGATCATCAAGAGACCCAGTACTTC	CATSDRDHQETQYF
-	TRBD1	TRBV2	TRBJ1-4	TGTGCCAGCAGTGAAGATTTAGGGGGCGGCGAAAAACTGTTTTTT	CASSEDLGGGEKLFF
-	TRBD1	TRBV30	TRBJ1-1	TGTGCCTGGAGACTCCCTTCGGGACAGTTGAACACTGAAGCTTTCTTT	CAWRLPSGQLNTEAFF
-	-	TRBV7-2	TRBJ2-2	TGTGCCAGCAGCTTGAGAAGAGGGACCGGGGAGCTGTTTTTT	CASSLRRGTGELFF
-	-	TRBV7-8	TRBJ2-1	TGTGCCAGCAGCTCTATCGGGACCTACAATGAGCAGTTCTTC	CASSSIGTYNEQFF
-	-	TRBV7-3	TRBJ1-3	TGTGCCAGCAGCTTGGACAGCGACTCTGGAAACACCATATATTTT	CASSLDSDSGNTIYF
-	TRBD1	TRBV2	TRBJ1-5	TGTGCCAGCAGTCTCTTAGACAGGGTCAATCAGCCCCAGCATTTT	CASSLLDRVNQPQHF
-	TRBD2	TRBV5-1	TRBJ2-5	TGCGCCAGCAGCTTGACTAGCGGGGGAGAGACCCAGTACTTC	CASSLTSGGETQYF
-	TRBD2	TRBV7-2	TRBJ2-3	TGTGCCAGCAGCTCTGGACTAGCGGTGATAGATACGCAGTATTTT	CASSSGLAVIDTQYF
-	-	TRBV19	TRBJ1-2	TGTGCCAGTATTGACCCGCGGGGAGAGAACTATGGCTACACCTTC	CASIDPRGENYGYTF
-	TRBD1	TRBV7-9	TRBJ1-2	TGTGCCAGCAGCTTATTCACAGGGGGCCTCCACTATGGCTACACCTTC	CASSLFTGGLHYGYTF
-	-	TRBV9	TRBJ2-2	TGTGCCAGCAGCGCCGTGGACGGGGGTAGGAACACCGGGGAGCTGTTTTTT	CASSAVDGGRNTGELFF
-	-	TRBV6-4	TRBJ1-2	TGTGCCAGCAGAGGAGAAACAGGGAAGGGGAATGGCTACACCTTC	CASRGETGKGNGYTF
-	-	TRBV6-4	TRBJ2-7	TGTGCCAGCAGTGACCGGCCCCGCGGGCAGGTCGAGCAGTACTTC	CASSDRPRGQVEQYF
-	TRBD1	TRBV27	TRBJ1-4	TGTGCCAGCAGTACAACAGGGGCAACTAATGAAAAACTGTTTTTT	CASSTTGATNEKLFF
few	-	TRBV24-1	TRBJ1-5	TGTGCCACCAGTGGCAGGGGTAATCAGCCCCAGCATTTT	CATSGRGNQPQHF
-	-	TRBV30	TRBJ2-4	TGTGCCTGGAGGTTACAGGGTGTGAAGAACATTCAGTACTTC	CAWRLQGVKNIQYF
-	TRBD1	TRBV6-5	TRBJ1-2	TGTGCCAGCGCGGGGGCGCGGACAGGGACGGACTACACCTTC	CASAGARTGTDYTF
-	TRBD1	TRBV5-8	TRBJ1-2	TGTGCCAGCAGCCTGGACAGGATCTATGGCTACACCTTC	CASSLDRIYGYTF
-	-	TRBV7-9	TRBJ1-1	TGTGCCAGCAGCCAACAGGCGGCCACTGAAGCTTTCTTT	CASSQQAATEAFF
once	TRBD1	TRBV27	TRBJ2-3	TGTGCCAGCAGTTTCCTAAGGGACAGGGGGCTTATTACCATTAAGAAAGATACGCAGTATTTT	CASSFLRDRGLITIKKDTQYF
once	-	TRBV5-1	TRBJ1-1	TGCGCCAGCAGCTTGTCAGGGATGAACACTGAAGCTTTCTTT	CASSLSGMNTEAFF
-	-	TRBV29-1	TRBJ2-3	TGCAGCGTTGAACCCATGGATACGCAGTATTTT	CSVEPMDTQYF
-	TRBD2	TRBV24-1	TRBJ2-5	TGTGCCACCAGCGGGGGGGGCGGTGAGACCCAGTACTTC	CATSGGGGETQYF
-	-	TRBV3-1/TRBV3-2	TRBJ1-4	TGTGCCAGCAGCCAAGATGTCCCAGGGCTCCTGGGGGAAAAACTGTTTTTT	CASSQDVPGLLGEKLFF
-	-	TRBV5-4	TRBJ2-4	TGTGCCAGCAGCTTGGACGGACAGCTAGCCAAAAACATTCAGTACTTC	CASSLDGQLAKNIQYF
-	-	TRBV30	TRBJ2-7	TGTGCCTGGAGTTCGCCAGGGGCGGGGGACTACGAGCAGTACTTC	CAWSSPGAGDYEQYF
-	TRBD1	TRBV7-9	TRBJ1-5	TGTGCCAGCAGCTTGGGACAGGGTAATGGGCAGCCCCAGCATTTT	CASSLGQGNGQPQHF
few	-	TRBV9	TRBJ2-1	TGTGCCAGCAGCGTAGGGCATAAAAAACCAGGGGATGAGCAGTTCTTC	CASSVGHKKPGDEQFF
-	TRBD2	TRBV5-4	TRBJ2-2	TGTGCCAGCAGCCTTGGACTAGCGGGCGGGGAGCTGTTTTTT	CASSLGLAGGELFF
-	-	TRBV2	TRBJ1-5	TGTGCCAGCGTCGGTGGGGGGGGGCCCCAGCATTTT	CASVGGGGPQHF
once	TRBD1	TRBV4-1	TRBJ2-3	TGCGCCAGCAGCCAGGGGGACAGTTTTACAGATACGCAGTATTTT	CASSQGDSFTDTQYF
-	-	TRBV5-1	TRBJ1-2	TGCGCCAGCAGCCGGCAAAAGGAGCAGATCCAGAACCTTTATGGCTACACCTTC	CASSRQKEQIQNLYGYTF
few	-	TRBV30	TRBJ2-7	TGTGCCTGGAGTGTACCTCCGGCCTACGAGCAGTACTTC	CAWSVPPAYEQYF
-	TRBD1	TRBV6-2/TRBV6-3	TRBJ2-1	TGTGCCAGCAGTTACTCTCCGGGACAGGGTTATAATGAGCAGTTCTTC	CASSYSPGQGYNEQFF
-	TRBD2	TRBV27	TRBJ2-1	TGTGCCAGCAGTTATAACAGACGGACTAGCGGGGGGGCCAATGAGCAGTTCTTC	CASSYNRRTSGGANEQFF
-	-	TRBV6-6	TRBJ2-7	TGTGCCAGCAGTTACTTCAGGTTGGAGGGATCCTACGAGCAGTACTTC	CASSYFRLEGSYEQYF
-	TRBD2	TRBV27	TRBJ2-1	TGTGCCAGCAGTTTAGCGGGGGACTCTTCCTACAATGAGCAGTTCTTC	CASSLAGDSSYNEQFF
-	-	TRBV27	TRBJ1-2	TGTGCCAGCAGTTTCGGGGGGGGTCGAGCTAACTATGGCTACACCTTC	CASSFGGGRANYGYTF
-	TRBD1	TRBV7-2	TRBJ1-5	TGTGCCAGCAGCTCTAGGGGGACAGGGGTTCGCAATCAGCCCCAGCATTTT	CASSSRGTGVRNQPQHF
few	TRBD2	TRBV4-1	TRBJ2-5	TGCGCCAGCAGCCAAGATCCAGCGGGGGGGCTAGAGACCCAGTACTTC	CASSQDPAGGLETQYF
-	TRBD2	TRBV6-1	TRBJ2-1	TGTGCCAGCAGTGAAGAACTAGCGGGGGCCAATGAGCAGTTCTTC	CASSEELAGANEQFF
-	TRBD1	TRBV12-3/TRBV12-4	TRBJ1-6	TGTGCCAGCAGTTTCACAGGGGGGGCACCCCTCCACTTT	CASSFTGGAPLHF
once	-	TRBV3-1/TRBV3-2	TRBJ1-1	TGTGCCAGCAGCCAAGAAATGGCGGACACTGAAGCTTTCTTT	CASSQEMADTEAFF
-	-	TRBV5-1	TRBJ1-1	TGCGCCAGCAGCTTGGGTTCCAGGAACACTGAAGCTTTCTTT	CASSLGSRNTEAFF